These T cell receptor beta chains were read from a single sample in a study of OX40 agonist ivuxolimab in advanced cancers. The data were produced by immunoSEQ multiplex PCR, yet TCRdb's version contains in-frame clones alone and is incomplete. The table lists under 85,000 clones, around nine tenths of them singletons. Material: CD4+ or CD8+ T cells sorted from blood, obtained in a trial of the OX40 agonist ivuxolimab. Receptors originate from an adult with an advanced solid tumor such as melanoma, head and neck, liver or kidney cancer. CDR3s leave out the opening cysteine and the closing phenylalanine or tryptophan. Each record gives: J gene, V gene, D gene, CDR3 protein. The D gene is left open where the match is weak.

TRBJ1-2	TRBV6-1	.	ASSDHFYT
TRBJ2-7	TRBV11-3	TRBD1	ASSLMTGIGGEQY
TRBJ2-3	TRBV7-2	TRBD2	ASGRREGSTDTQY
TRBJ2-1	TRBV4-2	TRBD1	ASSAGDRVYNEQF
TRBJ2-6	TRBV7-6	.	ASSLAPRTGANVLT
TRBJ1-5	TRBV27	.	ASSLSSRGSNQPQH
TRBJ2-1	TRBV7-3	.	ARPSNGRLCDEQF
TRBJ1-3	TRBV7-8	.	ASSLGGNTIY
TRBJ2-3	TRBV29-1	TRBD2	SVAGGPSSPDTQY
TRBJ1-5	TRBV2	.	ASRGQRLSGPQH
TRBJ2-4	TRBV9	TRBD2	ASSVEASGRTKNIQY
TRBJ2-5	TRBV6-6	.	ASRDASHKKQETQY
TRBJ1-5	TRBV28	.	ASGGGNQPQH
TRBJ2-1	TRBV10-3	TRBD2	AISASGNQDEQF
TRBJ1-5	TRBV2	.	ASSEQGSNQPQH
TRBJ2-1	TRBV6-1	.	ASSVRQYNEQF
TRBJ2-7	TRBV6-1	.	ASSEARGPYEQY
TRBJ2-3	TRBV7-9	TRBD2	ASSPRGGLFSTDTQY
TRBJ1-1	TRBV7-2	.	ASSQESGNTEAF
TRBJ1-3	TRBV6-5	.	ASSWDDGNTIY
TRBJ2-7	TRBV5-5	.	ASSSGRISYEQY
TRBJ1-2	TRBV28	.	ASTRFSTGYT
TRBJ2-5	TRBV7-2	TRBD2	ASSSRGTGGQETQY
TRBJ2-7	TRBV7-3	.	ASSLRGSGHEQY
TRBJ1-2	TRBV7-2	.	ASSLEVRRSTYGYT
.	TRBV4-3	.	ASSQDFRGGDTGELF
TRBJ2-5	TRBV12-2	.	ASRLELAGGETQY
TRBJ1-3	TRBV5-1	TRBD1	ASSSGGRQGMANTIY
TRBJ2-1	TRBV28	TRBD1	ASSGRTGGSYNEQF
TRBJ1-1	TRBV2	TRBD1	ASTGQGENTEAF
TRBJ2-5	TRBV5-1	TRBD2	ASSSGLAGNKETQY
TRBJ1-1	TRBV27	TRBD1	ASSLGDRGYAEAF
TRBJ2-7	TRBV10-3	.	AISEAPDRPYEQY
TRBJ1-2	TRBV28	.	ASSLFLGRRYT
TRBJ2-7	TRBV27	TRBD2	ASSGTSGRARDSYEQY
TRBJ1-1	TRBV5-4	TRBD1	ASSQPGGPWGTEAF
TRBJ1-5	TRBV6-1	.	ASSGRTADYSNQPQH
TRBJ2-4	TRBV5-4	.	ASSTGTEKNIQY
TRBJ2-1	TRBV7-2	TRBD2	ASSLSSGNNEQF
TRBJ2-7	TRBV5-1	.	ASSLGTHEQY
TRBJ2-1	TRBV6-1	TRBD2	ASSEVASGINNEQF
TRBJ1-1	TRBV29-1	.	SVEGGGGNTEAF
TRBJ2-7	TRBV11-2	.	ASSSPSGILGDYEQY
TRBJ2-1	TRBV9	TRBD2	ASSLTSGAFNEQF
TRBJ2-1	TRBV4-3	TRBD2	ASGGRANEQF
TRBJ1-4	TRBV7-2	.	ASSLVRGRDEKLF